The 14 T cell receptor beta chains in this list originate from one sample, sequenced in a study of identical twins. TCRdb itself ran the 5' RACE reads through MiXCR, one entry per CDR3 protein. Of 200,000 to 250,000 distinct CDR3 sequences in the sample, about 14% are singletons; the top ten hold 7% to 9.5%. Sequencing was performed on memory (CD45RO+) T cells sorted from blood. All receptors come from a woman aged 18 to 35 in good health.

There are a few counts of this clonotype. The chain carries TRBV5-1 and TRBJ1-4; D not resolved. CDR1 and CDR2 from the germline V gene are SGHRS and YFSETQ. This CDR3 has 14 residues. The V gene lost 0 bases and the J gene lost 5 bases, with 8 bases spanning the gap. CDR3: CASSLEPANEKLFF. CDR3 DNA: TGCGCCAGCAGCTTGGAGCCAGCGAATGAAAAACTGTTTTTT.

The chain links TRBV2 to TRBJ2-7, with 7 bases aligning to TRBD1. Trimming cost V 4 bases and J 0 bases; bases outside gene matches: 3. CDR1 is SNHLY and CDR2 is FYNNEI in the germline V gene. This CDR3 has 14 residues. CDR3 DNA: TGTGCCAGCAGTGGACAGGGAAACTCCTACGAGCAGTACTTC. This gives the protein CASSGQGNSYEQYF.

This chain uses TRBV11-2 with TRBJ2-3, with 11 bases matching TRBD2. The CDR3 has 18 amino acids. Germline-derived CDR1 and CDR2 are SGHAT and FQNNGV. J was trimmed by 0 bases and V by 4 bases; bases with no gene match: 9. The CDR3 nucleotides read TGTGCCAGCAGCTCTGGACTAGCGGGTCCGTCTAGCACAGATACGCAGTATTTT. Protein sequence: CASSSGLAGPSSTDTQYF.

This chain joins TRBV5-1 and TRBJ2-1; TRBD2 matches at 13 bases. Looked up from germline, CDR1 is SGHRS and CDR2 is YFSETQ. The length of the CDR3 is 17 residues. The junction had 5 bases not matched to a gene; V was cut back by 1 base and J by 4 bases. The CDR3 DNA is TGCGCCAGCAGCTTGACCAGGACTAGCGGGGGATACAATGAGCAGTTCTTC. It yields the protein CASSLTRTSGGYNEQFF.

CDR3 region: CASSPLSGFNEKLFF. The CDR3 DNA is TGTGCCAGCAGTCCCCTATCAGGCTTTAATGAAAAACTGTTTTTT. The chain combines TRBV6-1 with TRBJ1-4; D gene uncertain. The CDR3 extends over 15 amino acids. Germline V gene sequence: CDR1 MNHNS, CDR2 SASEGT. Trimming removed 5 bases from V and 4 bases from J, with 14 bases in between.

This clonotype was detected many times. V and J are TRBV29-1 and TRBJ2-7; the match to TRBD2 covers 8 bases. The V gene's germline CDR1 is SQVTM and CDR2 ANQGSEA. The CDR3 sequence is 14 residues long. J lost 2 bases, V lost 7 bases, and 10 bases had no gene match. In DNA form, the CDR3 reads TGCAGCGGTTCAAAGGGGACTAGTCCCTACGAGCAGTACTTC. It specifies CSGSKGTSPYEQYF.

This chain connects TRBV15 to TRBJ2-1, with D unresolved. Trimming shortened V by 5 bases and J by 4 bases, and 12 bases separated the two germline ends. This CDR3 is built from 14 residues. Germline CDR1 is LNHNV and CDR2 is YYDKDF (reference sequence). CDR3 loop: CATSQKREYNEQFF. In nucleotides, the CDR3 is TGTGCCACCAGCCAGAAGAGAGAATACAATGAGCAGTTCTTC.

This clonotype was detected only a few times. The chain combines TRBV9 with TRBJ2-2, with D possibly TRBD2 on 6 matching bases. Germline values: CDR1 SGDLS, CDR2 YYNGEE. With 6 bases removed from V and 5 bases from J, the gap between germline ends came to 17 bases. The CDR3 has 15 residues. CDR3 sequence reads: CASTFGGPGTGELFF. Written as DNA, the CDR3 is TGTGCCAGCACGTTCGGGGGTCCTGGGACCGGGGAGCTGTTTTTT.

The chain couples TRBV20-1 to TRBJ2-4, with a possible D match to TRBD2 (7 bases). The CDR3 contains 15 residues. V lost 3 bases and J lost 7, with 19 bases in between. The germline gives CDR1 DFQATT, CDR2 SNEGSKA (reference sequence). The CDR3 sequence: CSASADRRGGNIQYF. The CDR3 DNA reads TGCAGTGCTAGTGCCGACCGGAGGGGGGGGAACATTCAGTACTTC.

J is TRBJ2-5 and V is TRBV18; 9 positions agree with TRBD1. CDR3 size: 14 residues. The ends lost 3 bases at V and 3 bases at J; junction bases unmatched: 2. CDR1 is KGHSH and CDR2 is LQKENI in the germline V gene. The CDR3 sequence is CASSPTGGEETQYF. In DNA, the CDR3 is TGTGCCAGCTCACCGACAGGGGGGGAAGAGACCCAGTACTTC.

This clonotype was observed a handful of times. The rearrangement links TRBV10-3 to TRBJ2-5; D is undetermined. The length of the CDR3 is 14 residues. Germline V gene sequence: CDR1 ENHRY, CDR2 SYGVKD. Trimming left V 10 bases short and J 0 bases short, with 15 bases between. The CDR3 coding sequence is TGTGCCACCGGGCGAGAGGCTTACCAAGAGACCCAGTACTTC. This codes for CATGREAYQETQYF.

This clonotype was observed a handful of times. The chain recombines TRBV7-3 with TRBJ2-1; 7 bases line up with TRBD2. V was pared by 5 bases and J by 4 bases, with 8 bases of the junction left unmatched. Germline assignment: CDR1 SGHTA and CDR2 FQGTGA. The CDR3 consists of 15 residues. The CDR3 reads CASSPYYGGYNEQFF. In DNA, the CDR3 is TGTGCCAGCAGCCCATACTACGGGGGGTACAATGAGCAGTTCTTC. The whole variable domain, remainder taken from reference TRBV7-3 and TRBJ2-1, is GAGVSQTPSNKVTEKGKYVELRCDPISGHTALYWYRQSLGQGPEFLIYFQGTGAADDSGLPNDRFFAVRPEGSVSTLKIQRTERGDSAVYLCASSPYYGGYNEQFFGPGTRLTVL.

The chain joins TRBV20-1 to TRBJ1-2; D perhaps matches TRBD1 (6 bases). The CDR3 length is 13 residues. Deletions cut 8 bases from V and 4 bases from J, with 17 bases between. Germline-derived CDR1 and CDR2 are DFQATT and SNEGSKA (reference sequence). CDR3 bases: TGCAGTCATCACGACAGGACAACCTATGGCTACACCTTC. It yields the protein CSHHDRTTYGYTF.

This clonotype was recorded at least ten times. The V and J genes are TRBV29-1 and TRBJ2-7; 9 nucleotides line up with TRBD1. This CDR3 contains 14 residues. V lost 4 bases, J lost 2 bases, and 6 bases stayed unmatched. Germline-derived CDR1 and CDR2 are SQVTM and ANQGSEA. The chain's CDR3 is CSVGRRTGAYEQYF. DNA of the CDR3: TGCAGCGTTGGACGACGGACAGGGGCCTACGAGCAGTACTTC.